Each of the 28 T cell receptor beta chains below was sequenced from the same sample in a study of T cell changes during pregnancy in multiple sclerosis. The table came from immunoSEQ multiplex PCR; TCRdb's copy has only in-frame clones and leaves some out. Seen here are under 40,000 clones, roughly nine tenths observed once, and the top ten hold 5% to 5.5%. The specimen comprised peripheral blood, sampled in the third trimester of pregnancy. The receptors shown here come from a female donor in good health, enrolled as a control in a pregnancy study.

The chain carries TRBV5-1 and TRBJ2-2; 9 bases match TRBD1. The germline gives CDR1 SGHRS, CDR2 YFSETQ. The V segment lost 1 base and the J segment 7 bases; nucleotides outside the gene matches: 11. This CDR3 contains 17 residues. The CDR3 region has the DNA TGCGCCAGCAGCTTGAATCCCGGACAGGGGCTTGGCGGGGAGCTGTTTTTT. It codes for CASSLNPGQGLGGELFF.

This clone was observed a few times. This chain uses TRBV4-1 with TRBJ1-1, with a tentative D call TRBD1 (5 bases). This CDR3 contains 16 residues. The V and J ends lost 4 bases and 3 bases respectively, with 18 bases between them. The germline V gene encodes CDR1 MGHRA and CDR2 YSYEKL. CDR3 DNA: TGCGCCAGCAGCCCGATAGGCAGGGTTCTGGACACTGAAGCTTTCTTT. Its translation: CASSPIGRVLDTEAFF.

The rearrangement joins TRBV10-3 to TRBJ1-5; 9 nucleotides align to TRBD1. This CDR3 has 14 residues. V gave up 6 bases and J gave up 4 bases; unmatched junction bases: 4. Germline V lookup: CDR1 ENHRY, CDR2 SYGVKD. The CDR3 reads CAIRSDRGNQPQHF. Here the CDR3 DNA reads TGTGCCATCAGATCGGACAGGGGAAATCAGCCCCAGCATTTT.

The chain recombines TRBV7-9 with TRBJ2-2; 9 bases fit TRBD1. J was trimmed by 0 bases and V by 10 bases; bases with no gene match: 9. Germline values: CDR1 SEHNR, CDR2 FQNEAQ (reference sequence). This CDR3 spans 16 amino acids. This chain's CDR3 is CANPWTGATNTGELFF. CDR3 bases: TGTGCCAACCCGTGGACAGGGGCGACGAACACCGGGGAGCTGTTTTTT.

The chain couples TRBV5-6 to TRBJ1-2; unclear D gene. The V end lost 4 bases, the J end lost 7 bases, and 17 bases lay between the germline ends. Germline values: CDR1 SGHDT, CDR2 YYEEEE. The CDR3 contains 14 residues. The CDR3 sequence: CASSPPTSSGGYTF. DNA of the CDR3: TGTGCCAGCAGCCCCCCAACGTCGTCGGGTGGCTACACCTTC.

CDR3 sequence (DNA): TGTGCCAGCAGCTCACATGGAAACACCATATATTTT. Translation gives CASSSHGNTIYF. The chain employs TRBV7-8 and TRBJ1-3; the D is unclear. This CDR3 contains 12 residues. V was pared by 4 bases and J by 3 bases, with 4 bases between. Germline-derived CDR1 and CDR2 are SGHVS and FQNEAQ. The complete variable domain, with remaining parts taken from reference TRBV7-8 and TRBJ1-3, reads GAGVSQSPRYKVAKRGQDVALRCDPISGHVSLFWYQQALGQGPEFLTYFQNEAQLDKSGLPSDRFFAERPEGSVSTLKIQRTQQEDSAVYLCASSSHGNTIYFGEGSWLTVV.

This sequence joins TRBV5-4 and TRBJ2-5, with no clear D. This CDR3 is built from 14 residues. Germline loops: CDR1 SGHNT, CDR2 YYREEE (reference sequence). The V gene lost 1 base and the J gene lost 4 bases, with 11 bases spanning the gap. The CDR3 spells CASSLRWARETQYF. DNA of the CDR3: TGTGCCAGCAGCTTGAGGTGGGCCCGAGAGACCCAGTACTTC.

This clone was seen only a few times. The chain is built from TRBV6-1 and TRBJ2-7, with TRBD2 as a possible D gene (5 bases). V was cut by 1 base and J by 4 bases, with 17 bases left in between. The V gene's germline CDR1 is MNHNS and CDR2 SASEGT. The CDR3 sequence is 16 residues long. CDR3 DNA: TGTGCCAGCAGTGAAGGTCGAGGAGGTAGCGTGTACGAGCAGTACTTC. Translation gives CASSEGRGGSVYEQYF.

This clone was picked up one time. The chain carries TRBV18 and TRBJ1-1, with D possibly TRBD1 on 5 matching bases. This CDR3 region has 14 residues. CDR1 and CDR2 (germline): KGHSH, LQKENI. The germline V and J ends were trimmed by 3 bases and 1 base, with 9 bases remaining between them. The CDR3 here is CASSPSDTNTEAFF. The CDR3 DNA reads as TGTGCCAGCTCACCGTCGGACACGAACACTGAAGCTTTCTTT.

CDR3 coding DNA: TGTGCCAGCAGTGAATCTGGCAGGGACTACAATGAGCAGTTCTTC. This codes for CASSESGRDYNEQFF. The rearrangement links TRBV25-1 to TRBJ2-1; possible D gene TRBD1, 5 bases. There are 15 residues in the CDR3. Trimming left V 1 base short and J 3 bases short, with 10 bases between. The germline gives CDR1 MGHDK, CDR2 SYGVNS.

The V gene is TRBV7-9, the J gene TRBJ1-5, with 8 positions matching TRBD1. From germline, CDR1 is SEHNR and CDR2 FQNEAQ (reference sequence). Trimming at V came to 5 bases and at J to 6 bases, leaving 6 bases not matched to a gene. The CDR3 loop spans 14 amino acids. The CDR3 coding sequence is TGTGCCAGCAGCGCAGGGGGCTTCGGTCAGCCCCAGCATTTT. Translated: CASSAGGFGQPQHF.

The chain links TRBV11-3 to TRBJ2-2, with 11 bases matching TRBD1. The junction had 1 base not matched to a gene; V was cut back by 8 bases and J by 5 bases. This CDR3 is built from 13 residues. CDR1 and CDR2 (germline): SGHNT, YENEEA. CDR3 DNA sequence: TGTGCCAGCGGGACAGGGGGAACCGGGGAGCTGTTTTTT. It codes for CASGTGGTGELFF. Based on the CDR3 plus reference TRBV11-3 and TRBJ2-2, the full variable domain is EAGVVQSPRYKIIEKKQPVAFWCNPISGHNTLYWYLQNLGQGPELLIRYENEEAVDDSQLPKDRFSAERLKGVDSTLKIQPAELGDSAVYLCASGTGGTGELFFGEGSRLTVL.

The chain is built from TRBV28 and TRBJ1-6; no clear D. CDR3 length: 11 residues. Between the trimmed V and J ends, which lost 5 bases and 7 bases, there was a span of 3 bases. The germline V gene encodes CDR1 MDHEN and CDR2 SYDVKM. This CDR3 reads CASSGNSPLHF. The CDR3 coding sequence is TGTGCCAGCAGTGGCAATTCACCCCTCCACTTT.

The DNA of the CDR3 is TGTGCCAGCAGTGAGGACAGGGATAATTCACCCCTCCACTTT. Encoded protein: CASSEDRDNSPLHF. This chain joins TRBV2 and TRBJ1-6; 8 nucleotides match TRBD1. Germline-derived CDR1 and CDR2 are SNHLY and FYNNEI. Trimming took 3 bases from V and 5 from J; bases not matched to a gene: 0. CDR3 size: 14 residues.

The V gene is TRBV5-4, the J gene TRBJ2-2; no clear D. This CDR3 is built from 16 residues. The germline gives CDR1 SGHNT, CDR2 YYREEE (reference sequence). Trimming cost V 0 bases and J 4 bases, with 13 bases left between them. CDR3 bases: TGTGCCAGCAGCTTGGGGCCACAGTCGAGCACCGGGGAGCTGTTTTTT. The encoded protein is CASSLGPQSSTGELFF.

The CDR3 DNA sequence: TGCGCCAGCAGCTTGCTACGGGAGGGGGAGCAGTTCTTC. Its translation is CASSLLREGEQFF. The V call is TRBV5-1, the J call TRBJ2-1; 8 bases agree with TRBD2. Per the germline V gene, CDR1 is SGHRS and CDR2 is YFSETQ. CDR3 length equals 13 residues. V was pared by 1 base and J by 10 bases, with 4 bases of the junction left unmatched.

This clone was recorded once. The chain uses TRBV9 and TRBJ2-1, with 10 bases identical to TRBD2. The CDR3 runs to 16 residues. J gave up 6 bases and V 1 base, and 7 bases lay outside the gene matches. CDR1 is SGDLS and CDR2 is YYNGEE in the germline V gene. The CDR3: CASSVPSGGGPNEQFF. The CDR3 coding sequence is TGTGCCAGCAGCGTACCGAGCGGGGGGGGGCCCAATGAGCAGTTCTTC.

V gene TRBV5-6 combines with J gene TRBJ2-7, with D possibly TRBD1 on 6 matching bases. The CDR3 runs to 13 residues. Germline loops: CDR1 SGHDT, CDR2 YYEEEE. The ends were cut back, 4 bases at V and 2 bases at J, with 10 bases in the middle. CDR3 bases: TGTGCCAGCAGCACACAGGGACCCTACGAGCAGTACTTC. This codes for CASSTQGPYEQYF.

CDR3 residues: CASSALGRGPDTF. In DNA, the CDR3 is TGTGCCAGCAGTGCATTGGGCAGGGGCCCAGACACCTTC. This sequence joins TRBV6-1 and TRBJ1-2, with D maybe TRBD1 (6 bases). Germline V gene sequence: CDR1 MNHNS, CDR2 SASEGT. The CDR3 spans 13 residues. The V end was cut by 4 bases, the J end by 12 bases, with 18 bases between.

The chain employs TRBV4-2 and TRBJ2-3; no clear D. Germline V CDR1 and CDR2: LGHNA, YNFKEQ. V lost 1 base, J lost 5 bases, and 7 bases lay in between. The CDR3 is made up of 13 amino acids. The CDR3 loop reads CASSQAKQDTQYF. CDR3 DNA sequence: TGTGCCAGCAGCCAAGCCAAACAAGATACGCAGTATTTT.

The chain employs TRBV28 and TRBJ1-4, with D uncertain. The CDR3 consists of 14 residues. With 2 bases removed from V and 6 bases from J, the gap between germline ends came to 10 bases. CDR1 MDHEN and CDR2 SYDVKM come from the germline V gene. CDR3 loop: CASSLQANHEKLFF. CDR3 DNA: TGTGCCAGCAGTTTACAGGCGAATCATGAAAAACTGTTTTTT.

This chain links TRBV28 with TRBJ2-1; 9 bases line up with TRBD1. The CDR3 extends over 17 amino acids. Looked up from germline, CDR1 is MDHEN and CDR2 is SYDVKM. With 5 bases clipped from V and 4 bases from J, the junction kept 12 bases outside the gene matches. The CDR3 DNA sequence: TGTGCCAGCAGTAGGGGACAGGGTCCCTCTATATACAATGAGCAGTTCTTC. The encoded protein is CASSRGQGPSIYNEQFF.

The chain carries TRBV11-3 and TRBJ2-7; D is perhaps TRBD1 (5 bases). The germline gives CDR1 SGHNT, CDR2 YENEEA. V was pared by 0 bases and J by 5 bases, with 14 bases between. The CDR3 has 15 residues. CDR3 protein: CASSLDSQVSHEQYF. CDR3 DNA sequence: TGTGCCAGCAGCTTAGACTCACAGGTCAGTCACGAGCAGTACTTC.

CDR3 protein: CASSLDRGIGNEQFF. In DNA form, the CDR3 reads TGCGCCAGCAGCTTGGACCGCGGGATAGGGAATGAGCAGTTCTTC. The chain links TRBV5-1 to TRBJ2-1, with D possibly matching TRBD2 (6 bases). V was cut by 0 bases and J by 7 bases, with 14 bases left in between. Germline V lookup: CDR1 SGHRS, CDR2 YFSETQ. The length of the CDR3 is 15 residues.

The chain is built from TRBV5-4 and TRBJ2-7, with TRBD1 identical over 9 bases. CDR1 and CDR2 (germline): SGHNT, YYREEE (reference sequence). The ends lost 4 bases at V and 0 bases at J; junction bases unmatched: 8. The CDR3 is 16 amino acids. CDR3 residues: CASSAGQGRRSYEQYF. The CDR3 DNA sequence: TGTGCCAGCAGCGCAGGACAGGGGCGACGCTCCTACGAGCAGTACTTC.

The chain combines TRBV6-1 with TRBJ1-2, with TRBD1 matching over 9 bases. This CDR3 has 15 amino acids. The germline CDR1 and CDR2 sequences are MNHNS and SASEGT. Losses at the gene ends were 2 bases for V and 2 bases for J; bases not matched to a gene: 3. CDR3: CASSEYGTGNYGYTF. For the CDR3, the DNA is TGTGCCAGCAGTGAATACGGGACAGGGAACTATGGCTACACCTTC.

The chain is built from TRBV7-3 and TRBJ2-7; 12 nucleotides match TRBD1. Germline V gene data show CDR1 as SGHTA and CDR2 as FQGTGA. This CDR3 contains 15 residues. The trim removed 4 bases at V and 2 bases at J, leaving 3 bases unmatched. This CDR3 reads CASSWGQGAPYEQYF. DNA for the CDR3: TGTGCCAGCAGCTGGGGACAGGGGGCGCCCTACGAGCAGTACTTC.

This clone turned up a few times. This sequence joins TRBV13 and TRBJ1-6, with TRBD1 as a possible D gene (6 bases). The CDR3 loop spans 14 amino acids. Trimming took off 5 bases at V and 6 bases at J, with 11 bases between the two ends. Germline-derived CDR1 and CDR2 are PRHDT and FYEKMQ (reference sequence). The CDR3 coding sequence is TGTGCCAGCAGCCAGCGGACAGCTAATTCACCCCTCCACTTT. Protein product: CASSQRTANSPLHF.